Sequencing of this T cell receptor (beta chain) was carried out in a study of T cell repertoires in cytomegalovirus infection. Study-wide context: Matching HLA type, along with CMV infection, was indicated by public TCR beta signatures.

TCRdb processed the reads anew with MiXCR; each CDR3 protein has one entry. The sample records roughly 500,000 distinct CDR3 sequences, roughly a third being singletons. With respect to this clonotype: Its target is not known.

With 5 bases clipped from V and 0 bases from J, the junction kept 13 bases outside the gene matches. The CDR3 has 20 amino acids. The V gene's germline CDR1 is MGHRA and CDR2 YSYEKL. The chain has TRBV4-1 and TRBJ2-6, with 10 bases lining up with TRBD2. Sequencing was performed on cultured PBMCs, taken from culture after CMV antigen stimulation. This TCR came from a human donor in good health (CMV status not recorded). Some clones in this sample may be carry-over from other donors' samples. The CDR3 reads CASSGFLIAGGNSGANVLTF. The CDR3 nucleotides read TGCGCCAGCAGCGGTTTTTTGATAGCGGGAGGTAACTCTGGGGCCAACGTCCTGACTTTC.